Listed below are T cell receptor beta chains from one sample, sequenced in a study of tumor-infiltrating lymphocytes in primary liver carcinoma. In TCRdb, the multiplex PCR reads were re-called with MiXCR into one record per CDR3 protein. This sample has under 85,000 distinct CDR3 sequences; 72% occur once, and the top ten carry around 19%. Sequencing was carried out using liver tumor tissue from sampling region 1. The receptors stem from a man aged 40-55 years with primary liver carcinoma and hepatitis B virus infection. The CDR3 runs from the conserved cysteine through the conserved F or W. A D gene is named only where the DNA matches it firmly.

TRBV29-1,-,CSAEQGDTSDTQYF
TRBV11-2,TRBD2,CASSQTPSGEQFF
TRBV11-2,-,CASSLSLGISYEQCF
TRBV19,-,CASSLQQNNEQFF
TRBV29-1,TRBD1,CSVGGTGGDEKLFF
TRBV2,TRBD2,CASNPPTAGANNERFF
TRBV6-1,-,CASSDSTVLDTQYF
TRBV11-2,-,CTSSLLPENTGELFF
TRBV5-1,-,CASSLRQDVETQYF
TRBV28,-,CASSHGGASETQYF
TRBV10-3,-,CAISRQRTEAFF
TRBV11-2,-,CTRSPECNEQFF
TRBV9,TRBD2,CASSVRREGGELFF
TRBV11-2,TRBD2,CASRASGSLYNEQFF
TRBV9,TRBD1,CASSVGGGQGFPDEQFF
TRBV7-9,-,CANGPSGREYEQYF
TRBV7-8,-,CASREDTSYEQYF
TRBV6-5,TRBD1,CANSPLRTGTMRYF
TRBV4-1,-,CASSQEAGQYNGQFF
TRBV28,TRBD1,CASSPYRGRGTGELFF
TRBV11-2,-,CVSSLDISSHCGCTF
TRBV6-5,TRBD1,CASSISGTGHETQYF